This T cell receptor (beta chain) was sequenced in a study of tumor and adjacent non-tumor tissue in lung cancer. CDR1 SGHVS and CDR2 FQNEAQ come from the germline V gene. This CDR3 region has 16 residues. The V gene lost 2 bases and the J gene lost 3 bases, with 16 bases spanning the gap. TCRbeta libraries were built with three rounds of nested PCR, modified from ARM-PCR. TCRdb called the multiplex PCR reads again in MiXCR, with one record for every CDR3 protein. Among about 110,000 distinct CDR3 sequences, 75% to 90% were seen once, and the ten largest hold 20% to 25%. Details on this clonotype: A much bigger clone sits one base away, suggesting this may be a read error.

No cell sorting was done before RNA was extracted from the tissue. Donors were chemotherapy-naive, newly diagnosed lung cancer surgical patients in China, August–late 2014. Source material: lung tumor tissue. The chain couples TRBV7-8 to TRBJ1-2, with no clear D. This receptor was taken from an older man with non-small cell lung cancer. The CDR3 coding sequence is TGTGCCAGCAGCTTATCCCCGTTTGGAATTCACTATGGCTACACCTTC. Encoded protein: CASSLSPFGIHYGYTF.